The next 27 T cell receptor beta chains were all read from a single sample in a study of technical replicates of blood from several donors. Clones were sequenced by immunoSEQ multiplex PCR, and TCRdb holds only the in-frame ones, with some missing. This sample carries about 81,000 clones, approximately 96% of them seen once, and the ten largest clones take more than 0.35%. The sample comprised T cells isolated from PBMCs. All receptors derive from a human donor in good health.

Here the CDR3 DNA reads TGTGCCAGCAGCCCTAGCGGGAGGGCCCCCACGCAGTATTTT. Translating it yields CASSPSGRAPTQYF. The chain combines TRBV28 with TRBJ2-3; 12 positions agree with TRBD2. This CDR3 spans 14 amino acids. V lost 6 bases, J lost 9 bases, and 7 bases stayed unmatched. Germline CDR1 MDHEN, CDR2 SYDVKM.

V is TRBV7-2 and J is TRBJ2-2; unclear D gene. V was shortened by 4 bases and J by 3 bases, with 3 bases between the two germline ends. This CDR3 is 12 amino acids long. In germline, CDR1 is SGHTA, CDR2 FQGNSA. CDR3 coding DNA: TGTGCCAGCAGCTCCGACACCGGGGAGCTGTTTTTT. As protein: CASSSDTGELFF.

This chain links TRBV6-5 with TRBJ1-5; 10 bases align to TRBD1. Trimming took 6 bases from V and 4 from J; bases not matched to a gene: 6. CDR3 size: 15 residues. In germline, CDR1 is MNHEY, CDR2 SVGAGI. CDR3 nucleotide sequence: TGTGCCAGCAGGCCCGGGACAGGGGATAATCAGCCCCAGCATTTT. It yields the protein CASRPGTGDNQPQHF.

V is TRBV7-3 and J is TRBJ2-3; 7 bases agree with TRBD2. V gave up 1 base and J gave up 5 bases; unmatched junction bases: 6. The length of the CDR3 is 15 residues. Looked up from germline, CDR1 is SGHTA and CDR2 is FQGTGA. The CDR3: CASSLIPGGGDTQYF. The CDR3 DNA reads TGTGCCAGCAGCTTAATCCCGGGAGGAGGAGATACGCAGTATTTT. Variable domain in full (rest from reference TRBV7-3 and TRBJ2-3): GAGVSQTPSNKVTEKGKYVELRCDPISGHTALYWYRQSLGQGPEFLIYFQGTGAADDSGLPNDRFFAVRPEGSVSTLKIQRTERGDSAVYLCASSLIPGGGDTQYFGPGTRLTVL.

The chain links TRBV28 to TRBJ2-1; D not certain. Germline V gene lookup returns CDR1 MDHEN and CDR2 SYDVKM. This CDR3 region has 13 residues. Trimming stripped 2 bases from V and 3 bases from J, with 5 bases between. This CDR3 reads CASSLVNYNEQFF. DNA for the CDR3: TGTGCCAGCAGTTTAGTAAACTACAATGAGCAGTTCTTC.

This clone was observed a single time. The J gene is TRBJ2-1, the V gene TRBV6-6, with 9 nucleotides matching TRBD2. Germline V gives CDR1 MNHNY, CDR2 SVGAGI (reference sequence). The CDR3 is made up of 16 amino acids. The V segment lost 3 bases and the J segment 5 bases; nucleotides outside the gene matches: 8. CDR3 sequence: CASSYSSGRSHNEQFF. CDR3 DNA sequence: TGTGCCAGCAGTTATTCCAGCGGGAGGAGCCACAATGAGCAGTTCTTC.

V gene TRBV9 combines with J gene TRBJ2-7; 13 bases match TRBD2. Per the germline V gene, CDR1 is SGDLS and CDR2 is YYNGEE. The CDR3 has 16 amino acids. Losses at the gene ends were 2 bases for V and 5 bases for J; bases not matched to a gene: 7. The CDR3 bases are TGTGCCAGCAGCGTCTGGACTAGCGGGAGTCGGGACGAGCAGTACTTC. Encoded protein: CASSVWTSGSRDEQYF.

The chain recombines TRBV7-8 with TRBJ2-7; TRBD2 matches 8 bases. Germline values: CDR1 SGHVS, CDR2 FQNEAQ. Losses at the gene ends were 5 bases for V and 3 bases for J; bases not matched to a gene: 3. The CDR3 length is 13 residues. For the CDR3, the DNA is TGTGCCAGCAGCCCAGGGACTAGCTACGAGCAGTACTTC. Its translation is CASSPGTSYEQYF.

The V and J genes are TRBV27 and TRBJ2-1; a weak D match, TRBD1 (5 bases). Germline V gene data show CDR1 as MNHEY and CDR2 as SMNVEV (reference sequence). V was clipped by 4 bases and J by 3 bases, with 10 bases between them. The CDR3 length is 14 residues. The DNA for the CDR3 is TGTGCCAGCAGTTCGGACACGCTCTACAATGAGCAGTTCTTC. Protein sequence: CASSSDTLYNEQFF.

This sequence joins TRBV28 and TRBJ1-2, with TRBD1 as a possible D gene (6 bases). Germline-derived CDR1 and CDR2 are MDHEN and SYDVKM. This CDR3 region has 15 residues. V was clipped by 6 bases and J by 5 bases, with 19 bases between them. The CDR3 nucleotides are TGTGCCAGCAGCGCTCAACGGGACAACTTTTATGGCTACACCTTC. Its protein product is CASSAQRDNFYGYTF.

The CDR3 sequence is CASSFQQGSNGYTF. Here the CDR3 DNA reads TGCGCCAGCAGCTTCCAACAGGGAAGTAATGGCTACACCTTC. The chain couples TRBV5-1 to TRBJ1-2; D possibly corresponds to TRBD1 (6 bases). The CDR3 is made up of 14 amino acids. Germline V lookup: CDR1 SGHRS, CDR2 YFSETQ. V was pared by 2 bases and J by 6 bases, with 14 bases between.

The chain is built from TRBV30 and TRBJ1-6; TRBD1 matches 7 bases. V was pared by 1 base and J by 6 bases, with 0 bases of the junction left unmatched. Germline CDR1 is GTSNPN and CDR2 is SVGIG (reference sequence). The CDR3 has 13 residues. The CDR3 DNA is TGTGCCTGGAGTGCAGGGGGTAATTCACCCCTCCACTTT. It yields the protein CAWSAGGNSPLHF. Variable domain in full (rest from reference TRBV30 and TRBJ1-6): SQTIHQWPATLVQPVGSPLSLECTVEGTSNPNLYWYRQAAGRGLQLLFYSVGIGQISSEVPQNLSASRPQDRQFILSSKKLLLSDSGFYLCAWSAGGNSPLHFGNGTRLTVT.

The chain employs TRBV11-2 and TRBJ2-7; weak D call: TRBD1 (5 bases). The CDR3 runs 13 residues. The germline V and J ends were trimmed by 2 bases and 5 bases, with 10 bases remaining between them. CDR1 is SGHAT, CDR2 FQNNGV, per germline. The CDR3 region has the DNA TGTGCCAGCAGCTTAATAAGGGGCCACGAGCAGTACTTC. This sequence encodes CASSLIRGHEQYF.

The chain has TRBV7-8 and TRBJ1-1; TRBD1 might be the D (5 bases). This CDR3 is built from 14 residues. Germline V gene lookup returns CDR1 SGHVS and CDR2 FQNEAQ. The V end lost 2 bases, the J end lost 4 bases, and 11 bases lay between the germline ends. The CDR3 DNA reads TGTGCCAGCAGCTTAATGTCGGGGGGCACTGAAGCTTTCTTT. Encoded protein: CASSLMSGGTEAFF. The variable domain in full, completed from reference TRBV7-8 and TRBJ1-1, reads GAGVSQSPRYKVAKRGQDVALRCDPISGHVSLFWYQQALGQGPEFLTYFQNEAQLDKSGLPSDRFFAERPEGSVSTLKIQRTQQEDSAVYLCASSLMSGGTEAFFGQGTRLTVV.

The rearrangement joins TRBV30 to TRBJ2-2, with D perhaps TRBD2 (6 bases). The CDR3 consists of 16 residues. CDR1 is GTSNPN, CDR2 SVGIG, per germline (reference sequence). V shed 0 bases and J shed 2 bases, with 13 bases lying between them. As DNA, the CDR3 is TGTGCCTGGAGTGTGGAGCGGGCGGTTAACACCGGGGAGCTGTTTTTT. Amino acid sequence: CAWSVERAVNTGELFF.

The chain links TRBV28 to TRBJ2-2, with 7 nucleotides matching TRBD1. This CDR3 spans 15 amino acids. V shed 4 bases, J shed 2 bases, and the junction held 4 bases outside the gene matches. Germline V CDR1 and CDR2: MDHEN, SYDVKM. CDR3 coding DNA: TGTGCCAGCAGTTCCGGGACAGAAAACACCGGGGAGCTGTTTTTT. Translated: CASSSGTENTGELFF. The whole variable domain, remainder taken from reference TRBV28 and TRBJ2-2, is DVKVTQSSRYLVKRTGEKVFLECVQDMDHENMFWYRQDPGLGLRLIYFSYDVKMKEKGDIPEGYSVSREKKERFSLILESASTNQTSMYLCASSSGTENTGELFFGEGSRLTVL.

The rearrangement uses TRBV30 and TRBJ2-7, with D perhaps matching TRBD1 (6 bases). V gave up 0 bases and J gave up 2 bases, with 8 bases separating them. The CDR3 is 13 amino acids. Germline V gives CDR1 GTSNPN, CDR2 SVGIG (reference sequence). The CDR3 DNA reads TGTGCCTGGAGTGTGGACAGAACCTACGAGCAGTACTTC. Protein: CAWSVDRTYEQYF.

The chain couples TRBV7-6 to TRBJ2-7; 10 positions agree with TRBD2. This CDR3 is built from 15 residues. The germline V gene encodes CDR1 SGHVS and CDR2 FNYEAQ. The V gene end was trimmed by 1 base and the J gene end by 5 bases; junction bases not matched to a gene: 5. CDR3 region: CASSLVLAGDHEQYF. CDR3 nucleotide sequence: TGTGCCAGCAGCTTAGTTCTAGCGGGGGACCACGAGCAGTACTTC.

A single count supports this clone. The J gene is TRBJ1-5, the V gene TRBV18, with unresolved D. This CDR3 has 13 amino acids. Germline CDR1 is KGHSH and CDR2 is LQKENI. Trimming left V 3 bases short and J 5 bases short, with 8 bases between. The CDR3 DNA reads TGTGCCAGCTCACCTGAGGGCGATCAGCCCCAGCATTTT. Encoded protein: CASSPEGDQPQHF.

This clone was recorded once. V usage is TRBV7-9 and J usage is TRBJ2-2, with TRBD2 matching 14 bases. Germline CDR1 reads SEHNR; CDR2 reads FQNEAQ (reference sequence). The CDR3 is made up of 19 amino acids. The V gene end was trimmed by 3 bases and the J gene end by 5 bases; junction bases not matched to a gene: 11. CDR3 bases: TGTGCCAGCAGCTTGACCCCGGTGACTAGCGGGAGGGGAACCGGGGAGCTGTTTTTT. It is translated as CASSLTPVTSGRGTGELFF.

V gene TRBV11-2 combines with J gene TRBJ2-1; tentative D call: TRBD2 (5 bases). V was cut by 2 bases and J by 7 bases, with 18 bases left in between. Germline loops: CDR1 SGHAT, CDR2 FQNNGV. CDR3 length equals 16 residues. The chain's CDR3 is CASSLSGEGRENEQFF. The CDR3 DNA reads TGTGCCAGCAGCTTATCTGGCGAGGGCCGAGAGAATGAGCAGTTCTTC.

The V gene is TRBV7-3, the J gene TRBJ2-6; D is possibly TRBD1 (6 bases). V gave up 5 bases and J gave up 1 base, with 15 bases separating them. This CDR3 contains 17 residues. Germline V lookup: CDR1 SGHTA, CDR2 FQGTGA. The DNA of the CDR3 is TGTGCCAGCAGCCCAAGCCCCAGGGGTTCTGGGGCCAACGTCCTGACTTTC. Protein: CASSPSPRGSGANVLTF.

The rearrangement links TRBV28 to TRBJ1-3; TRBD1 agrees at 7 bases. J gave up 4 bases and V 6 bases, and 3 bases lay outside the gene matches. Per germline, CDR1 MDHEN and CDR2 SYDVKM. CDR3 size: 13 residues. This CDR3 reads CASRTGTGNTIYF. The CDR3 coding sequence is TGTGCCAGCAGGACAGGGACCGGAAACACCATATATTTT.

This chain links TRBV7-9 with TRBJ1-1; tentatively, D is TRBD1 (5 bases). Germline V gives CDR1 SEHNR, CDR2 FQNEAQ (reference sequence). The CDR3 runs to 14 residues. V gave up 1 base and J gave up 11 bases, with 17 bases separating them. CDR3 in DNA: TGTGCCAGCAGCTTAGATAGCGAGGGGCGGGAGGCTTTCTTT. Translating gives CASSLDSEGREAFF.

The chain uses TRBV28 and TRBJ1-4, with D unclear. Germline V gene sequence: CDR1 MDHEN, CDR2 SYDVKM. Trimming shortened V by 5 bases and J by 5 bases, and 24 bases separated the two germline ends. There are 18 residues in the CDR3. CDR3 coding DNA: TGTGCCAGCAGTCTATTACTCTATCGAGGGAGGGAGAATGAAAAACTGTTTTTT. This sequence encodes CASSLLLYRGRENEKLFF.

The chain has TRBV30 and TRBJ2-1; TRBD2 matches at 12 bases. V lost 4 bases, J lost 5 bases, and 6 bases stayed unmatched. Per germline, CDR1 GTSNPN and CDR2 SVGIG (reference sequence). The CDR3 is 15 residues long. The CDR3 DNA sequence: TGTGCCTGGACCGGACTAGCGGGAACCAACAATGAGCAGTTCTTC. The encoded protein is CAWTGLAGTNNEQFF.

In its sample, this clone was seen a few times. CDR3 residues: CASSLIGTLNTGELFF. The DNA for the CDR3 is TGTGCCAGCAGCTTAATCGGGACACTGAACACCGGGGAGCTGTTTTTT. The chain recombines TRBV7-3 with TRBJ2-2; a possible D gene is TRBD1 (6 bases). From germline, CDR1 is SGHTA and CDR2 FQGTGA. Trimming took off 1 base at V and 1 base at J, with 10 bases between the two ends. This CDR3 has 16 amino acids.